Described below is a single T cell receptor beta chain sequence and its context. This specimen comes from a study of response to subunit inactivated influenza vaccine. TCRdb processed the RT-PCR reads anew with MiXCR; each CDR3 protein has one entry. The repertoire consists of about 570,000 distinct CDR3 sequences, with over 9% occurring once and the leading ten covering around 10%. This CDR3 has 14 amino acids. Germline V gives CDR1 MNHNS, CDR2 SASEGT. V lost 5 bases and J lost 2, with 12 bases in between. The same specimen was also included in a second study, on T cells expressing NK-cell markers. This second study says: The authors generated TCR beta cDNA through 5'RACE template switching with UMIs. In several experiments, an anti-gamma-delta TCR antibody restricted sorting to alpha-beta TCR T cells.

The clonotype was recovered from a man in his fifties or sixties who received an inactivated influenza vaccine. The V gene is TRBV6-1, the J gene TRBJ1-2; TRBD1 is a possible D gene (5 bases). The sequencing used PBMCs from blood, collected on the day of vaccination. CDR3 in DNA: TGTGCCAGCAGTACACTAGAGGGGAACTATGGCTACACCTTC. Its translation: CASSTLEGNYGYTF.